This TCR beta chain was observed in a study of T cells in Graves' hyperthyroidism and ophthalmopathy (dated by TCRdb to about 2019). Regarding the research as a whole: Peripheral blood was sampled at the time of initial diagnosis, prior to any treatment. Thyroid tissue and blood T-cell repertoires from six Graves' hyperthyroidism patients were also compared in the study. Prospective prediction of ophthalmopathy was tested in an independent validation cohort consisting of roughly 20 hyperthyroidism patients and 17 patients who later progressed to ophthalmopathy. To identify TCR V-J signatures that set the groups apart, the researchers used a discovery cohort of 100 patients, made up of under 45 with Graves' ophthalmopathy and 55 to 65 with stable Graves' hyperthyroidism. The roughly 100 discovery patients were randomly split 7:3 into training and test sets. The paper reports TCR Vbeta CDR3 sequencing of approximately 130 peripheral blood samples: 40 or so ophthalmopathy, some 80 hyperthyroidism and roughly 17 progressor patients. After blood sampling, hyperthyroidism patients were treated with methimazole at a starting dose of 30 mg daily, and ophthalmopathy patients were treated with high-dose intravenous methylprednisolone.

The TCR beta CDR3 regions were amplified from the RNA transcripts. The TCR CDR3 was subjected to a first round of RT-PCR using the HTBI primer set and the Qiagen OneStep RT-PCR kit. Libraries were constructed in a second round of multiplex PCR, after which size selection and purification were carried out. Paired-end sequencing of the libraries was performed with 100 bp reads on an Illumina HiSeq2000. Under the source paper's analysis protocol: SOAPnuke was used to process the raw data, with reads discarded if the reads contained adapters or uncalled bases, had a mean Phred below 15, or lacked an exact constant-primer or identifier match. High-quality paired reads were merged using COPE v1.2.5, and each unique nucleotide sequence was defined as a clonotype. Clonotypes were aligned to IMGT TRBV, TRBD and TRBJ reference segments using MiTCR v1.1. Analysis was restricted to V-J combinations with a frequency above 0.0001, which covered 98% to 99.2% of repertoires. The TCS score was defined as F50 (clonal expansion) divided by E x V (chaos), with BLOSUM62-based TCRdist calculated between CDR3 peptides within each V-J. Welch's t-statistics and random forest reduced some 510 V-J features to 13, which were used in a naive Bayes classifier (R e1071). The Morisita-Horn index was used to measure how similar the thyroid and blood repertoires were. TCRdb redid the processing of the public reads, applying fastp at Q25 and MiXCR, and retained in-frame beta chains. Each entry is one CDR3 protein sequence, shown with its most common DNA and genes. The V and J calls shown here were made by TCRdb, not taken from the authors' results. The sample table holds 640,000 or so distinct CDR3 sequences, of which roughly 14% were seen once. The ten most abundant clones make up about 3.9% of the sample.

The study at large found these results: Ophthalmopathy was separated from stable hyperthyroidism by a 13 V-J signature model, with 87.88% sensitivity and approximately 84% specificity obtained in cross-validation and 80%/75% obtained in testing. Sample size was not statistically predetermined, and blinding of investigators to group allocation was not performed. Most expanded thyroid clonotypes (frequency above 0.001) were also detected in blood, a finding suggesting that blood repertoires may reflect thyroid immune responses. In validation, the model predicted progression to ophthalmopathy a median of 6.5 months before onset, with about 64% sensitivity and nearly 75% specificity.

From the cysteine up to the phenylalanine, the CDR3 has a length of 17 residues. The sequence is cut down to CDR3 DNA, 51 bases in frame from base 1. Here V drops 3 bases and J drops 5 bases, and the junction holds 11 bases not matched to any gene. According to the germline V gene, CDR1 reads SQVTM and CDR2 reads ANQGSEA. A remark on this clonotype: What this receptor recognizes is not known. The input lacks base qualities; no much larger clone sits a single base away.

In the ophthalmopathy patients, disease was moderately to severely active, with a Clinical Activity Score of 3 or more, a NOSPECS grade of 4 or more, and a duration of less than 3 months. The study excluded patients with uncontrolled infections, other autoimmune diseases, pregnancy or lactation. Clinical symptoms, serum thyroxine and TRAb, thyroid ultrasound, and orbital computed tomography formed the basis for the diagnoses. PBMCs were separated from roughly 9.3 ml of fresh peripheral blood using Ficoll-Paque density gradient centrifugation. Total RNA was extracted with Trizol reagent, and quality was checked on an Agilent 2100 Bioanalyzer.

The TCR comes from a woman aged 40 to 55 with Graves' ophthalmopathy. Sample: blood. This chain is built from TRBV29-1 and TRBJ2-2; TRBD2 lines up with 11 middle nucleotides. The CDR3 corresponds to CSVEGLAGGWGTGELFF. The DNA sequence is given as TGCAGCGTTGAGGGGCTAGCGGGAGGCTGGGGGACCGGGGAGCTGTTTTTT.